This TCR beta chain was observed in a study of breast tumors, draining lymph nodes, adjacent tissues. Regarding the study as a whole: Luminal-like breast cancer showed significantly greater tumor-nontumor repertoire similarity than basal-like breast cancer did. Tumor repertoires ranked between lymph nodes and nontumor tissue in diversity, with V and J gene preferences. Findings are consistent with lymph node origin and intratumoral expansion of most tumor T cells. Tumor T cell lymph node origin was a supported hypothesis, not proven.

TCRdb processed the multiplex PCR reads anew with MiXCR; each CDR3 protein has one entry. The sample has 150,000 to 200,000 distinct CDR3 sequences, approximately 30% seen once. Axillary draining lymph nodes of breast cancer patients supplied the node samples. This clonotype has at least ten counts. The antigen is undetermined. Trimming left V 7 bases short and J 2 bases short, with 16 bases between. CDR1 is MNHNY, CDR2 SVGAGI, per germline (reference sequence). CDR3 size: 15 residues. The chain uses TRBV6-6 and TRBJ2-3; TRBD2 is a possible D gene (7 bases). The specimen sequenced was axillary lymph node tissue. This sequence originates from a female donor with breast cancer. Some clones in this sample may be carry-over from other donors' samples. The CDR3 protein is CASTLAGAITDTQYF. In nucleotides, the CDR3 is TGTGCCAGCACCCTCGCGGGGGCCATCACAGATACGCAGTATTTT.